This TCR beta chain was found in a study of shared clonotypes between healthy human individuals (dated by TCRdb to 2020 to 2021). Some background on the complete study: The cohort included a few men and a couple of women between 18 and 49 years of age. To increase sequencing depth and limit assay-specific biases, different laboratories used diverse techniques to prepare libraries and sequence TCR repertoires. Each donor's leukapheresis produced roughly between roughly 0.85 and 9 billion PBMCs. For each donor, CD4 naive and CD4 memory were each given three plates, CD8 naive was given two plates, and CD8 memory was given one plate. To estimate repertoire size and how much clonotypes are shared between individuals, the study performed deep sequencing of blood TCR repertoires from five healthy adults.

What the authors observed across the whole study: When several donors were compared, the shared fraction of clonotypes was about 5% for naive CD4, 3.5% for naive CD8, roughly 2.3% for memory CD4, and roughly 0.43% for memory CD8. Compared with non-shared clonotypes, clonotypes shared by all four sorted-subset donors had higher generation probabilities. Pairwise subsampling indicated that sequencing depth was expected to affect the degree of clonotype sharing among donors. Sampling was limited to blood, and TCR repertoires in tissue likely differ from TCR repertoires in blood. Naive subsets generally had larger estimated clonotype richness than memory subsets did. Because the study included only a small number of donors, the genetic and exposure-history diversity represented was limited. Even with the large sequencing depth, rarefaction of the sorted-subset datasets indicated that sequencing was incomplete.

As regards this clone: What antigen it recognizes has not been identified. Base qualities are not recorded, but no much larger clone differs from it by a single base. This sample includes further DNA sequences coding for the same CDR3.

The donors were healthy, HIV-negative adults who had no recently reported acute infections or vaccinations. Every donor was a Caucasian adult residing in Nashville, Tennessee, USA. Magnetic negative selection was used to enrich CD4+ T cells, after which naive cells were positively selected on CD45RA and the negative fraction became the memory subset. Blood was obtained by leukapheresis, after which PBMCs were separated by Ficoll-Histopaque density gradient centrifugation and cryopreserved in liquid nitrogen vapor phase. Purity and quantity of every magnetically sorted T cell population were checked by analytical flow cytometry. Genomic DNA was isolated from every sorted fraction and measured by UV absorbance on a Nanodrop 2000c. A distance of 6 bases separates the germline ends of V and J, which lose 4 bases and 3 bases respectively. CDR1 and CDR2 (ENHRY, SYGVKD) derive from the germline V gene. Including the terminal cysteine and phenylalanine, the CDR3 comprises 13 residues. The DNA shown is the 39-base CDR3, in frame from base 1.

Using the deep immunoSEQ assay, TCR CDR3 regions were amplified from genomic DNA by multiplex PCR. Extracted genomic DNA from each cell subset was spread evenly across all wells of several immunoSEQ 96-well plates, with each plate serving as a replicate. For sorted subsets, 150 to 200 ng genomic DNA, equal to 25,000 to 35,000 T cell genomes, was loaded into each replicate PCR. Purified libraries were quantified with a Qubit 3.0 fluorometer, sized on a Bioanalyzer 2100, and re-quantified with the KAPA Library Quantification kit. Every immunoSEQ 96-well plate was sequenced on a separate single-read 150-cycle Illumina NextSeq 550 flow cell. Under the source paper's analysis protocol: Because only junctional sequences without quality scores were contained in the immunoSEQ output, filtering matching that applied to full-length reads could not be performed. To assign V/J genes and CDR3, sequences were annotated against IMGT germline references using PyIR, a Python wrapper for IgBLAST v1.9. Reads with weak V/J assignments (E-value above 1e-6), missing CDR3, stop codons, out-of-frame junctions, or ambiguous translated residues were removed. V3J clonotypes were defined as sequences sharing an identical inferred V gene, J gene, and CDR3 amino acid sequence. Percentage overlap between repertoires was calculated by dividing the number of shared unique clonotypes by the size of the smaller repertoire. RTK rarefaction, the Chao1 estimator, and Recon v2.1 estimates of unobserved clonotypes were used to assess repertoire richness. Generation probabilities were computed with OLGA for all TCRbeta clonotypes obtained by the gDNA method from a few donors. Here the immuneACCESS table is served through TCRdb, limited to in-frame sequences with V and J called. Missing clones are a known gap in these copies; in checked studies unresolved V genes cover under half, and the rest lacks a known reason. V and J calls and clone size are as listed in that table; D and trimming were resolved from the DNA. This sample is represented by more than 2 million clones; roughly 96% of them were singletons. The ten largest clones represent more than 0.1% of the sample.

The receptor chain draws on TRBV10-3 and TRBJ1-4, with the D segment identity uncertain. The TCR comes from a man between 18 and 29 years old in good health. The sequencing sample was made of naive CD4+ T cells sorted from blood. The cell subset or site label, read with the paper, signifies: CD45RA+ positively selected. The sequence in DNA is TGTGCCATCAGTGGGGGAGCTAATGAAAAACTGTTTTTT. It encodes CAISGGANEKLFF.